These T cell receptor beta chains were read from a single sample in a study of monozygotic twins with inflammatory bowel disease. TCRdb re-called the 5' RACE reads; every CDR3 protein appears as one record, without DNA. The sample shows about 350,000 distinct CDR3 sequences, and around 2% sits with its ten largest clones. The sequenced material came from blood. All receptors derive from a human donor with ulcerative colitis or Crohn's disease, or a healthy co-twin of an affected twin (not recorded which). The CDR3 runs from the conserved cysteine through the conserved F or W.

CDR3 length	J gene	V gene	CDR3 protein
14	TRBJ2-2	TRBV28	CASRLHGSPGELFF
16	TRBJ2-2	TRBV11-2	CASSFGDLPGAGELFF
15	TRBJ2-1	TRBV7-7	CASSSTPGLVGEQFF
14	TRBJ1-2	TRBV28	CASSWQASIYGYTF
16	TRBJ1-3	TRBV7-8	CASSLGLQMQGNTIYF
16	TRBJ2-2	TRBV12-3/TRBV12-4	CASSFGTASNTGELFF
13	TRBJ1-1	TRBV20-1	CSARGDRETEAFF
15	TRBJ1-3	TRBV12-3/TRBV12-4	CASSRQILSGNTIYF
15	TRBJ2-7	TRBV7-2	CASSLASGTGYEQYF
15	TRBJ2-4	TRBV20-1	CSARDYALAKNIQYF
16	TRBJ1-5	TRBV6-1	CASSLWGAYSNQPQHF
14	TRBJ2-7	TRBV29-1	CSVCPGGSSYEQYF
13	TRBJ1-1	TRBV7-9	CASRLGFNTEAFF
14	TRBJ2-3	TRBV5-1	CASSLGQLTDTQYF
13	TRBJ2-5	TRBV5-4	CASRPRASETQYF
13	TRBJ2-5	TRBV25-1	CASSGDRFQTQYF